The clone carrying this TCR beta chain was seen ten or more times. The antigen remains undetermined. TCRdb passed the 5' RACE reads through MiXCR, listing each CDR3 protein once. This table holds about 39,000 distinct CDR3 sequences, approximately 3% found once. Trimming at V came to 1 base and at J to 8 bases, leaving 7 bases not matched to a gene. Germline V gene sequence: CDR1 SGDLS, CDR2 YYNGEE. CDR3 length equals 15 residues. This specimen belongs to a study of CD8 T cells in ankylosing spondylitis. Notes on the study in general: In ankylosing spondylitis patients, matched synovial fluid reportedly showed significant enrichment of disease-linked clones.

Sequencing was done on a sample of blood, either unsorted or a sorted T cell fraction (not recorded which). The clonotype originates from a male donor with ankylosing spondylitis or in good health (not recorded which). The rearrangement joins TRBV9 to TRBJ1-4; TRBD1 matches 8 bases. CDR3 bases: TGTGCCAGCAGCGTACAGGCAGGGGGCCACGAAAAACTGTTTTTT. It specifies CASSVQAGGHEKLFF.